Shown below are 5 T cell receptor beta chains from a single sample sequenced in a study of blood T cell repertoires in COVID-19. Profiled with immunoSEQ multiplex PCR; TCRdb holds only in-frame clones, not every one. The sample yields 350,000 to 400,000 clones, approximately 90% seen once. Sequencing used PBMCs or T cells enriched from blood (not recorded which). The receptors originated from a woman younger than 30 who had recovered from COVID-19.

The chain combines TRBV30 with TRBJ2-2, with 8 bases identical to TRBD2. Germline CDR1 is GTSNPN and CDR2 is SVGIG (reference sequence). This CDR3 comprises 14 residues. After removal of 5 bases from V and 5 bases from J, the junction contained 7 bases not matched to a gene. CDR3 residues: CAWDGGARTGELFF. The CDR3 DNA sequence: TGTGCCTGGGACGGGGGGGCACGTACCGGGGAGCTGTTTTTT.

The rearrangement joins TRBV12-3 or TRBV12-4 to TRBJ2-7; 7 bases fit TRBD1. The CDR3 is 13 amino acids. Unmatched junction bases numbered 7, after V lost 5 bases and J lost 6 bases. CDR3 coding DNA: TGTGCCAGCAGTCTAGGGGGCCGGGTCGAGCAGTACTTC. As protein: CASSLGGRVEQYF.

The V and J genes are TRBV6-6 and TRBJ1-1, with a weak D call TRBD1 (5 bases). Germline CDR1 MNHNY, CDR2 SVGAGI (reference sequence). V lost 0 bases, J lost 3 bases, and 14 bases lay in between. The CDR3 covers 16 residues. The CDR3 DNA is TGTGCCAGCAGTTACTCGTGGGGCGCGGGGGACACTGAAGCTTTCTTT. It translates to CASSYSWGAGDTEAFF.

This clone was picked up one time. V and J are TRBV29-1 and TRBJ2-3, with D uncertain. The CDR3 spans 14 residues. Germline V gene sequence: CDR1 SQVTM, CDR2 ANQGSEA. V dropped 5 bases and J dropped 0 bases, with 12 bases sitting between them. The CDR3, as DNA: TGCAGCGTTCCCTCGGCGGCTAGCACAGATACGCAGTATTTT. Translated, it gives CSVPSAASTDTQYF.

This CDR3 reads CASSQGREDTEAFF. The CDR3 DNA sequence: TGTGCCAGCAGCCAGGGCAGGGAAGACACTGAAGCTTTCTTT. The chain is built from TRBV7-9 and TRBJ1-1; a possible D gene is TRBD1 (5 bases). Trimming shortened V by 5 bases and J by 3 bases, and 13 bases separated the two germline ends. Per the germline V gene, CDR1 is SEHNR and CDR2 is FQNEAQ (reference sequence). The CDR3 totals 14 residues.